The 8 T cell receptor beta chains below were found in one sample sequenced in a study of T cell responses to AZD1222 COVID-19 vaccine (dated by TCRdb to about 2021). Libraries were built with the immunoSEQ multiplex PCR assay. The clones in this table, taken by TCRdb from immuneACCESS, are in-frame only. Not every clone is retained; where verified, under half of the shortfall comes from an unresolved V gene, and the cause of the rest is unknown. Here the sample has some 150,000 clones; about nine tenths occur a single time. The ten largest make up about 1.7% of the sample. The sample's time point label, decoded: baseline before first vaccination. The sample consisted of peripheral blood, taken on day 0 of AZD1222 vaccination. All receptors come from an adult in good health.

This clone has only a few counts. The J gene is TRBJ1-1, the V gene TRBV11-2, with D possibly being TRBD1 (5 bases). Trimming shortened V by 2 bases and J by 1 base, and 14 bases separated the two germline ends. CDR1 is SGHAT and CDR2 is FQNNGV in the germline V gene. CDR3 size: 16 residues. CDR3 in DNA: TGTGCCAGCAGCTTACGCAGGGCGCGACCGAACACTGAAGCTTTCTTT. Translated: CASSLRRARPNTEAFF.

The V call is TRBV7-9, the J call TRBJ2-7; the match to TRBD2 covers 10 bases. This CDR3 contains 17 residues. Germline V lookup: CDR1 SEHNR, CDR2 FQNEAQ (reference sequence). V dropped 5 bases and J dropped 0; count of bases not matched to a gene: 10. The CDR3 protein is CASSPSKASGSSYEQYF. CDR3 DNA sequence: TGTGCCAGCAGCCCGTCGAAGGCTAGCGGGAGCTCCTACGAGCAGTACTTC. Full variable domain (outside the CDR3, taken from reference TRBV7-9 and TRBJ2-7): DTGVSQNPRHKITKRGQNVTFRCDPISEHNRLYWYRQTLGQGPEFLTYFQNEAQLEKSRLLSDRFSAERPKGSFSTLEIQRTEQGDSAMYLCASSPSKASGSSYEQYFGPGTRLTVT.

The chain employs TRBV9 and TRBJ1-6; D is uncertain. V was trimmed by 0 bases and J by 0 bases, leaving 7 bases between them. CDR1 SGDLS and CDR2 YYNGEE come from the germline V gene. The CDR3 totals 16 residues. The CDR3 spells CASSVEGGSYNSPLHF. The CDR3 DNA follows: TGTGCCAGCAGCGTAGAGGGAGGCTCCTATAATTCACCCCTCCACTTT.

The V call is TRBV19, the J call TRBJ1-1, with D possibly TRBD1 on 5 matching bases. Trimming shortened V by 6 bases and J by 0 bases, and 11 bases separated the two germline ends. Germline CDR1 and CDR2: LNHDA and SQIVND (reference sequence). CDR3 size: 14 residues. The CDR3 DNA sequence: TGTGCCAGTAGGGGGGACCGCCTGAACACTGAAGCTTTCTTT. It is translated as CASRGDRLNTEAFF.

The chain couples TRBV11-2 to TRBJ2-1, with D tentatively TRBD2 (6 bases). CDR1 is SGHAT, CDR2 FQNNGV, per germline. Trimming cost V 3 bases and J 12 bases, with 9 bases left between them. The CDR3 extends over 11 amino acids. CDR3 sequence (DNA): TGTGCCAGCAGCTTTTCGGGGGTGCAGTTCTTC. This gives the protein CASSFSGVQFF.

This chain uses TRBV25-1 with TRBJ2-7; D not certain. Germline V gene data show CDR1 as MGHDK and CDR2 as SYGVNS. CDR3 size: 13 residues. The V end lost 1 base, the J end lost 4 bases, and 8 bases lay between the germline ends. For the CDR3, the DNA is TGTGCCAGCAGTGAATTTGGTGGATACGAGCAGTACTTC. It codes for CASSEFGGYEQYF.

The rearrangement joins TRBV7-6 to TRBJ2-5; perhaps TRBD2 as D (6 bases). The CDR3 runs to 14 residues. Per the germline V gene, CDR1 is SGHVS and CDR2 is FNYEAQ. Trimming left V 4 bases short and J 2 bases short, with 11 bases between. The CDR3 sequence is CASSSRDWQETQYF. DNA of the CDR3: TGTGCCAGCAGCTCGAGGGACTGGCAAGAGACCCAGTACTTC.

The count of this clone is one. The chain employs TRBV5-4 and TRBJ2-2, with TRBD1 identical over 8 bases. This CDR3 region has 14 residues. The J segment lost 6 bases and the V segment lost 1 base, leaving 2 bases of the junction unmatched. Germline V lookup: CDR1 SGHNT, CDR2 YYREEE (reference sequence). CDR3 amino acids: CASSLRDRPGELFF. The CDR3 DNA follows: TGTGCCAGCAGCTTGCGGGACAGGCCCGGGGAGCTGTTTTTT. The complete variable domain, with remaining parts taken from reference TRBV5-4 and TRBJ2-2, reads ETGVTQSPTHLIKTRGQQVTLRCSSQSGHNTVSWYQQALGQGPQFIFQYYREEENGRGNFPPRFSGLQFPNYSSELNVNALELDDSALYLCASSLRDRPGELFFGEGSRLTVL.